This T cell receptor (beta chain) was captured in a study of cytomegalovirus exposure and HLA in healthy donors. Study-level background: A subsequent analysis stated that the 120 or so validation repertoires were run on the same platform as the roughly 670 first-cohort repertoires.

This clone appeared once. Its target is unknown. Study-level points and caveats: Associated with cytomegalovirus, according to the listing, were 170 or so TCR beta chains. Under in vitro conditions, three CMV-associated chains were confirmed as specific for CMV antigens.

Separate from the roughly 700-subject first cohort, the approximately 120-subject validation cohort was the one that the donors belonged to. Libraries were prepared by immunoSEQ multiplex PCR; TCRdb keeps only in-frame clonotypes and omits some of them. The table has 150,000 to 200,000 clones, about 90% seen once; the top ten hold around 3%. The receptor was derived from a woman aged 18-30 years in good health and CMV-seropositive. The specimen was PBMCs.

For the CDR3, the DNA is TGTGCCAGCAGTATTTTCTCGCGCTATGGCTACACCTTC. This sequence encodes CASSIFSRYGYTF. The chain is built from TRBV28 and TRBJ1-2; D unclear. Trimming took off 5 bases at V and 4 bases at J, with 11 bases between the two ends. CDR1 and CDR2 (germline): MDHEN, SYDVKM. This CDR3 spans 13 amino acids.